These 10 T cell receptor beta chains originate from one sample sequenced in a study of type 1 regulatory T cells. Study results and limitations: Compared with non-type 1 regulatory T cells, type 1 regulatory T cells showed a more restricted TCR repertoire.

No antigen has been assigned to these receptors. Each CDR3 protein gets one entry after TCRdb re-called the reads with MiXCR. Of around 5,700 distinct CDR3 sequences listed, roughly a third were seen once; the top ten hold over 20%. Sequencing input: cultured type 1 regulatory T (Tr1) cells, either the whole culture or a sorted fraction (not recorded which). All receptors come from a human donor in good health.

A few counts support this clonotype. J is TRBJ2-2 and V is TRBV18; D may be TRBD1 (5 bases). The germline V and J ends were trimmed by 2 bases and 4 bases, with 11 bases remaining between them. Germline V CDR1 and CDR2: KGHSH, LQKENI. CDR3 size: 15 residues. CDR3 sequence reads: CASSPETATTGELFF. The CDR3 bases are TGTGCCAGCTCACCAGAGACAGCGACCACCGGGGAGCTGTTTTTT.

The chain couples TRBV7-8 to TRBJ2-1; perhaps TRBD2 as D (5 bases). V was cut by 2 bases and J by 12 bases, with 17 bases left in between. The CDR3 sequence is 14 residues long. Germline V gene sequence: CDR1 SGHVS, CDR2 FQNEAQ. The DNA for the CDR3 is TGTGCCAGCAGCTTATTCCAGAGGGCATGGGGGCAGTTCTTC. Amino acid sequence: CASSLFQRAWGQFF.

This clonotype was picked up a small number of times. V and J are TRBV4-1 and TRBJ2-5; 9 nucleotides agree with TRBD2. With 2 bases clipped from V and 2 bases from J, the junction kept 9 bases outside the gene matches. The CDR3 contains 17 residues. The V gene's germline CDR1 is MGHRA and CDR2 YSYEKL. The CDR3 protein is CASSQPWGTSSQETQYF. The CDR3 DNA reads TGCGCCAGCAGCCAACCGTGGGGGACTAGCTCACAAGAGACCCAGTACTTC.

Worth noting for this clonotype: It may be a read error: a sequence one base away is much more abundant. The rearrangement joins TRBV4-1 to TRBJ2-2; 10 bases map to TRBD1. V gave up 4 bases and J gave up 5 bases; unmatched junction bases: 13. The CDR3 is made up of 18 amino acids. Per the germline V gene, CDR1 is MGHRA and CDR2 is YSYEKL. The CDR3 DNA sequence: TGCGCCAGCAGCCCTACCGGACAGGGGGTTCAAGTTACCGGGGAGCTGTTTTTT. Protein sequence: CASSPTGQGVQVTGELFF.

This clonotype is labeled as medium-sized. This chain's CDR3 is CASSLERGLNTGELFF. For the CDR3, the DNA is TGTGCCAGCAGCCTAGAGCGGGGACTGAACACCGGGGAGCTGTTTTTT. The chain has TRBV4-2 and TRBJ2-2; 7 bases match TRBD2. With V trimmed by 4 bases and J by 1 base, 6 bases remained unmatched. Germline V CDR1 and CDR2: LGHNA, YNFKEQ. CDR3 size: 16 residues.

In its sample, this clonotype was seen a few times. This sequence joins TRBV23-1 and TRBJ1-4; D perhaps matches TRBD1 (5 bases). TRBV23-1 is noted as an ORF with a role that remains uncertain. Between the trimmed V and J ends, which lost 6 bases and 5 bases, there was a span of 19 bases. The CDR3 is made up of 16 amino acids. The CDR3: CASSLIQGRENEKLFF. The CDR3 coding sequence is TGCGCCAGCAGCCTTATCCAGGGACGGGAGAATGAAAAACTGTTTTTT.

The V call is TRBV4-3, the J call TRBJ2-1; a weak D match, TRBD2 (5 bases). CDR3 length: 15 amino acids. Germline V gene lookup returns CDR1 LGHNA and CDR2 YSLEER. V was clipped by 0 bases and J by 5 bases, with 11 bases between them. The CDR3, as DNA: TGCGCCAGCAGCCAAGACTCGCGGGCTCACAATGAGCAGTTCTTC. Its protein is CASSQDSRAHNEQFF.

The chain couples TRBV10-3 to TRBJ2-7, with 14 positions matching TRBD2. V lost 6 bases and J lost 6; bases outside the gene matches: 7. Looked up from germline, CDR1 is ENHRY and CDR2 is SYGVKD. The CDR3 loop spans 15 amino acids. CDR3 coding DNA: TGTGCCATCAGGAGACTAGCGGGAGGGCCATCCGAGCAGTACTTC. Translating gives CAIRRLAGGPSEQYF.

This clonotype was recorded at least ten times. The V call is TRBV6-2 or TRBV6-3, the J call TRBJ2-2; 13 bases agree with TRBD2. V lost 2 bases and J lost 6; bases outside the gene matches: 3. In germline, CDR1 is MNHEY, CDR2 SVGEGT. The CDR3 runs to 16 residues. CDR3 loop: CASSYGTSGKPGELFF. The DNA for the CDR3 is TGTGCCAGCAGTTACGGGACTAGCGGGAAGCCCGGGGAGCTGTTTTTT.

The table lists this clonotype with a few counts. The rearrangement uses TRBV11-2 and TRBJ2-1; no definite D call. The V and J ends lost 3 bases and 10 bases respectively, with 13 bases between them. This CDR3 spans 13 amino acids. Germline V gene sequence: CDR1 SGHAT, CDR2 FQNNGV. The CDR3 is CASSFTDPREQFF. The CDR3 DNA is TGTGCCAGCAGCTTTACGGACCCTCGCGAGCAGTTCTTC. Supplemented by reference TRBV11-2 and TRBJ2-1, the full variable domain reads EAGVAQSPRYKIIEKRQSVAFWCNPISGHATLYWYQQILGQGPKLLIQFQNNGVVDDSQLPKDRFSAERLKGVDSTLKIQPAKLEDSAVYLCASSFTDPREQFFGPGTRLTVL.